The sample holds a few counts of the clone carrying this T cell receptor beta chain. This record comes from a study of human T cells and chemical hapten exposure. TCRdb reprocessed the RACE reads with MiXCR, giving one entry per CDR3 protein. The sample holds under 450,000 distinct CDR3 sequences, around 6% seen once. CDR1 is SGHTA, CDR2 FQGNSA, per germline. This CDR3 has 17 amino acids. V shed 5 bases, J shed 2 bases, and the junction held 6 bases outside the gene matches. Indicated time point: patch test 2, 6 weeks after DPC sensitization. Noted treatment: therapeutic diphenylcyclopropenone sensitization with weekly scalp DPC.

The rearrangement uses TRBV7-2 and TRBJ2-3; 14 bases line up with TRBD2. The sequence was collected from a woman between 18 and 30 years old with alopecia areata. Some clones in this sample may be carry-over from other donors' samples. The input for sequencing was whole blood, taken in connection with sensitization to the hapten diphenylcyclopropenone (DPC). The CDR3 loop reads CASSPGLAGGNTDTQYF. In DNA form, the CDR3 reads TGTGCCAGCAGCCCTGGACTAGCGGGGGGCAACACAGATACGCAGTATTTT.